This T cell receptor (beta chain) was identified in a study of blood T cell repertoires in COVID-19. Study background: T cells, B-cell-depleted T cells, or PBMCs provided the cDNA or gDNA that served as material.

Grouping used clinical history reported by participants in a survey and questionnaire. Germline lookup yields CDR1 SGHDT and CDR2 YYEEEE. V dropped 8 bases and J dropped 0 bases, with 17 bases sitting between them. This CDR3 contains 16 residues. In the original analysis: Nucleated cell number was recorded as an estimate derived from reference gene primer amplification. The assay was immunoSEQ multiplex PCR, and TCRdb's table has in-frame clones only and misses some. V and J calls plus clone size are reproduced from that table; the DNA served to infer D and trimming. This sample has roughly 500,000 clones, with 88% found just once.

V usage is TRBV5-6 and J usage is TRBJ1-4; a possible D gene is TRBD1 (6 bases). Sequences were obtained from PBMCs or T cells enriched from blood (not recorded which). This TCR came from a woman in her 40s who had recovered from COVID-19. The CDR3: CARVEGHTATNEKLFF. CDR3 DNA: TGTGCCAGGGTCGAGGGACACACGGCAACTAATGAAAAACTGTTTTTT. Full variable domain (remainder filled in from reference TRBV5-6 and TRBJ1-4): DAGVTQSPTHLIKTRGQQVTLRCSPKSGHDTVSWYQQALGQGPQFIFQYYEEEERQRGNFPDRFSGHQFPNYSSELNVNALLLGDSALYLCARVEGHTATNEKLFFGSGTQLSVL.